These T cell receptor beta chains were read from a single sample in a study of OX40 agonist ivuxolimab in advanced cancers. The data were produced by immunoSEQ multiplex PCR, yet TCRdb's version contains in-frame clones alone and is incomplete. The profile shows 20,000 to 30,000 clones, roughly 86% of them singletons. The sequencing used CD4+ or CD8+ T cells sorted from blood, collected in a trial of the OX40 agonist ivuxolimab. Receptors were obtained from an adult with an advanced solid tumor such as melanoma, head and neck, liver or kidney cancer. Both conserved end residues are part of each CDR3. Expanded clones are given a class, and other clones once, few, many or no size at all.

V gene,J gene,clone size,CDR3 protein
TRBV12-5,NA,NA,CASGQGSSYEQYF
TRBV10-2,TRBJ2-1,NA,CASSEGNEQFF
TRBV6-5,TRBJ2-5,NA,CASSFGTKGETQYF
TRBV18,TRBJ1-2,NA,CASSPEDRVANYGYTF
TRBV4-1,TRBJ1-5,NA,CASSPPGTGSQPQHF
TRBV10-2,TRBJ1-2,NA,CASSEVGGLANYGYTF
TRBV7-9,TRBJ1-2,few,CASSLGGTLPSYGYTF
TRBV11-2,TRBJ2-1,NA,CASSPPRISGYSEQFF
TRBV2,TRBJ1-5,NA,CASSGGRGYSNQPQHF
TRBV6-1,TRBJ1-4,once,CASSWTGTNEKLFF
TRBV29-1,TRBJ1-1,NA,CSTRQGGTEAFF
TRBV7-8,TRBJ1-3,once,CASSLALSDRGNTIYF
TRBV13,TRBJ2-7,NA,CASSLWGLRERYF
TRBV7-7,TRBJ2-2,NA,CASSLDLTGELFF
TRBV2,TRBJ2-7,NA,CASSESATYEQYF
TRBV11-1,TRBJ2-3,NA,CASSNRGAGPTDTQYF
TRBV9,TRBJ2-3,NA,CASSVNPQREGRDTQYF
TRBV7-9,TRBJ1-1,NA,CASSLAQGWNTEAFF
TRBV11-2,TRBJ1-2,NA,CASSSARAGYGYTF